The 9 T cell receptor beta chains given below trace back to one sample, sequenced in a study of spatial heterogeneity in lung cancer. TCRdb recomputed calls from the 5' RACE reads with MiXCR, one row per CDR3 protein. The sample contains approximately 93,000 distinct CDR3 sequences, approximately 20% of which appear only once. Time point specified: blood at routine non-recurrence follow-up after resection. This specimen was PBMCs, taken at follow-up. These receptor sequences come from a male donor with early-stage non-small cell lung cancer.

A remark on this clonotype: A junction end diverges from the germline sequence, so it may reflect a read error. The chain links TRBV6-2 or TRBV6-3 to TRBJ2-2; D tentatively fits TRBD1 or TRBD2 (5 bases each). The CDR3 is 13 residues long. The germline V gene has CDR1 MNHEY and CDR2 SVGEGT. Here the CDR3 reads CASMISGTGKLFF. The CDR3 DNA reads TGTGCCAGCATGATCTCCGGGACCGGGAAGCTGTTTTTT.

In its sample, this clonotype was seen once. The chain carries TRBV7-9 and TRBJ1-6; no clear D gene. The CDR3 is made up of 15 amino acids. Germline CDR1 SEHNR, CDR2 FQNEAQ (reference sequence). The V gene lost 1 base and the J gene lost 9 bases, with 13 bases spanning the gap. This CDR3 is CASSLVYTESSPLHF. The DNA of the CDR3 is TGTGCCAGCAGCTTAGTATACACGGAGTCTTCACCCCTCCACTTT.

This clonotype was detected a few times. The chain has TRBV7-8 and TRBJ1-1, with D possibly TRBD1 on 5 matching bases. The CDR3 consists of 14 residues. V lost 4 bases and J 2 bases, leaving 11 bases between the germline ends. Germline-derived CDR1 and CDR2 are SGHVS and FQNEAQ. CDR3 residues: CASSSFDSNTEAFF. CDR3 nucleotides: TGTGCCAGCAGCTCCTTCGACAGCAACACTGAAGCTTTCTTT.

The genes are TRBV15 and TRBJ1-5, with D maybe TRBD1 (6 bases). Looked up from germline, CDR1 is LNHNV and CDR2 is YYDKDF (reference sequence). V was pared by 3 bases and J by 2 bases, with 17 bases between. CDR3 length: 17 residues. CDR3 sequence: CATSRGLVQGRNQPQHF. Written as DNA, the CDR3 is TGTGCCACCAGCAGGGGGTTGGTTCAGGGGCGCAATCAGCCCCAGCATTTT. The entire variable domain, with the rest obtained from reference TRBV15 and TRBJ1-5, is as follows: DAMVIQNPRYQVTQFGKPVTLSCSQTLNHNVMYWYQQKSSQAPKLLFHYYDKDFNNEADTPDNFQSRRPNTSFCFLDIRSPGLGDTAMYLCATSRGLVQGRNQPQHFGDGTRLSIL.

This clonotype has a count of ten or more. This chain joins TRBV7-6 and TRBJ2-5; 7 nucleotides match TRBD2. V was clipped by 7 bases and J by 2 bases; unmatched bases: 16. The CDR3 loop spans 17 amino acids. Germline CDR1 and CDR2: SGHVS and FNYEAQ. The CDR3 DNA reads TGTGCCAGCACCAAAACCGGGGGGAGGGGTCGACAAGAGACCCAGTACTTC. Translated: CASTKTGGRGRQETQYF.

For the CDR3, the DNA is TGTGCCAGCAGTTACTCTGACAGACCTAACTATGGCTACACCTTC. It encodes CASSYSDRPNYGYTF. This chain links TRBV6-6 with TRBJ1-2; D possibly corresponds to TRBD1 (5 bases). The germline V and J ends were trimmed by 0 bases and 0 bases, with 8 bases remaining between them. CDR3 size: 15 residues. Germline CDR1 MNHNY, CDR2 SVGAGI (reference sequence).

In this sample, this clonotype turned up many times. J is TRBJ2-5 and V is TRBV12-3 or TRBV12-4, with 11 bases aligning to TRBD2. V gave up 6 bases and J gave up 2 bases; unmatched junction bases: 11. CDR3 length equals 17 residues. CDR3 bases: TGTGCCAGCAGCCCGGATCCGGGACTAGCGGCTCAAGAGACCCAGTACTTC. Residues: CASSPDPGLAAQETQYF.

The rearrangement links TRBV12-5 to TRBJ2-3, with a tentative D call TRBD2 (6 bases). The CDR3 length is 17 residues. V lost 2 bases to trimming and J lost 2 bases, with 17 bases between them. Germline loops: CDR1 LGHNT, CDR2 FRNRAP. CDR3 bases: TGTGCTAGTGGTTTGACAACTCCGGGACTCCTCACAGATACGCAGTATTTT. Translated: CASGLTTPGLLTDTQYF.

The chain is built from TRBV4-3 and TRBJ2-1; 11 bases map to TRBD2. This CDR3 is 15 amino acids long. The germline V gene has CDR1 LGHNA and CDR2 YSLEER. V trimming: 5 bases; J trimming: 7 bases; junction bases outside the gene matches: 7. DNA of the CDR3: TGCGCCAGCAGCTGTAGCGGGGGGGAGTGGAATGAGCAGTTCTTC. It is translated as CASSCSGGEWNEQFF.